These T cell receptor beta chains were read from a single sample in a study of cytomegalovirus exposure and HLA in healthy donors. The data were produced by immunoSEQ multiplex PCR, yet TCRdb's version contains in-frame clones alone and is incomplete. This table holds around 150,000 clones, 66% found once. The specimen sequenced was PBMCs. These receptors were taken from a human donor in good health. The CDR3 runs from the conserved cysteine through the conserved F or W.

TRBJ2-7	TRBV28	CASSLSPIYEQYF
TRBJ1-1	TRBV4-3	CASGADRNTEAFF
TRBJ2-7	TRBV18	CASSPSGDSYEQYF
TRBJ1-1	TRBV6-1	CASSETVNTEAFF
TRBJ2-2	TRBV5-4	CASSSASSGRVNTGELFF
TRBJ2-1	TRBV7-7	CASSRGEAGFHNEQFF
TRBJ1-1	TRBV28	CASSLYADRDTEAFF
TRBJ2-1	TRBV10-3	CAISEQGLPGSRGDNEQFF
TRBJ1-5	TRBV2	CASAPGHNSNQPQHF
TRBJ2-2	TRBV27	CASSRERGGELFF
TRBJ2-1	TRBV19	CASTTSGRPPYNEQFF
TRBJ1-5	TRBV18	CASSPTGGRNQPQHF
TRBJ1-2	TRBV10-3	CATQDRGANYGYTF